This is a list of T cell receptor beta chains from one sample in a study of cytomegalovirus exposure and HLA in healthy donors. Sequenced by immunoSEQ multiplex PCR; TCRdb stores in-frame clones only, minus some. The sample yields over 130,000 clones, roughly three fifths seen once. Sequenced sample: PBMCs. These receptors all come from a woman aged 55-69 years in good health and CMV-seronegative. Both conserved end residues are part of each CDR3. A D gene is named only where the DNA matches it firmly. Some rows mark clone size as missing; the rest say once, few, many or name a class of expanded clone.

CDR3 DNA: TGCGCCAGCAGCTTGGAGGGACAGGGTAGCAATCAGCCCCAGCATTTT; CDR3 protein: CASSLEGQGSNQPQHF; clone size: few; V gene: TRBV5-1; CDR3 length: 16; J gene: TRBJ1-5; D gene: TRBD1
CDR3 DNA: TGTGCCAGCAGACCAAGGGCGGGGTCGGGTGAAAAACTGTTTTTT; CDR3 protein: CASRPRAGSGEKLFF; clone size: -; V gene: TRBV6-1; CDR3 length: 15; J gene: TRBJ1-4; D gene: -
CDR3 DNA: TGTGCCAGCAGCTTAAGAGCCCAAGAGGAGACCCAGTACTTC; CDR3 protein: CASSLRAQEETQYF; clone size: -; V gene: TRBV7-8; CDR3 length: 14; J gene: TRBJ2-5; D gene: -
CDR3 DNA: TGTGCCAGTAAAAAACTAGCGGGGGGAGTGGATGAGCAGTTCTTC; CDR3 protein: CASKKLAGGVDEQFF; clone size: -; V gene: TRBV2; CDR3 length: 15; J gene: TRBJ2-1; D gene: TRBD2
CDR3 DNA: TGTGCCAGCAGCTTCAACAGGGAAAACACCGGGGAGCTGTTTTTT; CDR3 protein: CASSFNRENTGELFF; clone size: once; V gene: TRBV5-4; CDR3 length: 15; J gene: TRBJ2-2; D gene: -
CDR3 DNA: TGTGCCAGTAGTACGGTTCGGGGCACTGAAGCTTTCTTT; CDR3 protein: CASSTVRGTEAFF; clone size: -; V gene: TRBV19; CDR3 length: 13; J gene: TRBJ1-1; D gene: -
CDR3 DNA: TGTGCCAGCAGACAGGGGGCTAGCACTGAAGCTTTCTTT; CDR3 protein: CASRQGASTEAFF; clone size: -; V gene: TRBV6-1; CDR3 length: 13; J gene: TRBJ1-1; D gene: TRBD1
CDR3 DNA: TGTGCCAGCAGTTCTGGACGGATAGCGGGTGAGCCCCAGCATTTT; CDR3 protein: CASSSGRIAGEPQHF; clone size: -; V gene: TRBV6-5; CDR3 length: 15; J gene: TRBJ1-5; D gene: -
CDR3 DNA: TGTGCCAGCAGTTCGTCCGTATATGCCTACAATGAGCAGTTCTTC; CDR3 protein: CASSSSVYAYNEQFF; clone size: -; V gene: TRBV27; CDR3 length: 15; J gene: TRBJ2-1; D gene: -
CDR3 DNA: TGCGCCAGCAGCCAAAGTATTCCGGACAGGGGCCTAGGGTCCACTGAAGCTTTCTTT; CDR3 protein: CASSQSIPDRGLGSTEAFF; clone size: -; V gene: TRBV4-3; CDR3 length: 19; J gene: TRBJ1-1; D gene: TRBD1
CDR3 DNA: TGTGCCAGCAGTTACTCGACAAGTTTGTTGTACAATGAGCAGTTCTTC; CDR3 protein: CASSYSTSLLYNEQFF; clone size: -; V gene: TRBV6-5; CDR3 length: 16; J gene: TRBJ2-1; D gene: -